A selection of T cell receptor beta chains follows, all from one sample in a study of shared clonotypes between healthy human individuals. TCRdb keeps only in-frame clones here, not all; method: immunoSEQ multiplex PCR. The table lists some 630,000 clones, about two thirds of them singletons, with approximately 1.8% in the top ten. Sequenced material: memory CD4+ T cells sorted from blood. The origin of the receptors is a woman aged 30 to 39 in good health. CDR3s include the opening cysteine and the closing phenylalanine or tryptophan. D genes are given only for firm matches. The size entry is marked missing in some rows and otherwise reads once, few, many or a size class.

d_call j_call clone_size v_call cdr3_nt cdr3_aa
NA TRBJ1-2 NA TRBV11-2 TGTGCCAGCAGCCCGGACACAAACTATGGCTACACCTTC CASSPDTNYGYTF
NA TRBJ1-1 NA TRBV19 TGTGCCAGTAATCAAAAACCTTGGACGGATAACACTGAAGCTTTCTTT CASNQKPWTDNTEAFF
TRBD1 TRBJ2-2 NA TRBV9 TGTGCCAGCAGCGGAACAGGGGTAACCGGGGAGCTGTTTTTT CASSGTGVTGELFF
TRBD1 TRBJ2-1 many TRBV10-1 TGCGCCAGCAGCATGACAGGGGCCTACAATGAGCAGTTCTTC CASSMTGAYNEQFF
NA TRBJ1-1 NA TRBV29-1 TGCAGCGTATTGGGTCCGAACACTGAAGCTTTCTTT CSVLGPNTEAFF
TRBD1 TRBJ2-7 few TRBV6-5 TGTGCCAGCAGTCAGACAGGGGAATCCTACGAGCAGTACTTC CASSQTGESYEQYF
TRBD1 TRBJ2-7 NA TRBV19 TGTGCCAGTAGTCACAGGGGCCGACTTATCGAGCAGTACTTC CASSHRGRLIEQYF
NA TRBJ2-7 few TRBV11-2 TGTGCCAGCAGCTCCCGAGGGGGGCGCGAATTTACCTACGAGCAGTACTTC CASSSRGGREFTYEQYF
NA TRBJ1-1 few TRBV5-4 TGTGCCAGCAGCATACAGGGTAGAAGGACTGAAGCTTTCTTT CASSIQGRRTEAFF
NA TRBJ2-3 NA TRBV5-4 TGTGCCAGCAGATCACTCACAGATACGCAGTATTTT CASRSLTDTQYF
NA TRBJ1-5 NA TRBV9 TGTGCCAGCAGCGTAGCAGGCGGGACGGGTCAGCCCCAGCATTTT CASSVAGGTGQPQHF
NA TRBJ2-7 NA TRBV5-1 TGCGCCAGCAGCTCCGGGGACGGCCGGTACTTC CASSSGDGRYF
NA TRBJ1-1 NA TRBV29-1 TGCAGCGTTGGGTTCAAGAACACTGAAGCTTTCTTT CSVGFKNTEAFF
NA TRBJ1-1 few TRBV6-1 TGTGCCAGCAGTGGAGCTGACCGGGGAGCTTTCTTT CASSGADRGAFF
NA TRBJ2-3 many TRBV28 TGTGCCAGCAGTTTAAAGGGGCCCCGCGGAGCTACGCAGTATTTT CASSLKGPRGATQYF
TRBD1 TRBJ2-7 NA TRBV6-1 TGTGCCAGCAGTCGGGACAGGTCCTACGAGCAGTACTTC CASSRDRSYEQYF
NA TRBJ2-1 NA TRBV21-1 TGTGCCAGCAGCAAACCGAATGAGCAGTTCTTC CASSKPNEQFF
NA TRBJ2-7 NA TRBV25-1 TGTGCCAGCAGTGAAGGGACGGGGTCCTACGAGCAGTACTTC CASSEGTGSYEQYF
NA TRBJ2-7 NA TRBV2 TGTGCCAGCAGTGAGTTCTCCTACGAGCAGTACTTC CASSEFSYEQYF
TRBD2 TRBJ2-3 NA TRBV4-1 TGCGCCAGCAGCCGGGGACTAGCGGGAGGCCCACAGACGTTTGATACGCAGTATTTT CASSRGLAGGPQTFDTQYF
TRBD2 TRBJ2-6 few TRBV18 TGTGCCAGCTCACCAGGGGAGGGCCCTGGGGCCAACGTCCTGACTTTC CASSPGEGPGANVLTF
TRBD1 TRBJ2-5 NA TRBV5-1 TGCGCCAGCAGCTCTGGACAGGTTGCGTACCAAGAGACCCAGTACTTC CASSSGQVAYQETQYF
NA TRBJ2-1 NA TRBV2 TGTGCCAGCAGTGTTTTCTATGAGCAGTTCTTC CASSVFYEQFF
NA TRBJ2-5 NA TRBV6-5 TGTGCCGTGGTGTCGAACGCGGGGACCCAGTACTTC CAVVSNAGTQYF
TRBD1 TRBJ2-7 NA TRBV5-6 TGTGCCAGCAGCTTGTCCCCTAAGAACAACAGGGGTCGCCTCTACGAGCAGTACTTC CASSLSPKNNRGRLYEQYF
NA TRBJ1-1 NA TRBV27 TGTGCCAGCAGTTTCGCTTTTATGAACACTGAAGCTTTCTTT CASSFAFMNTEAFF
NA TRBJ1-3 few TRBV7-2 TGTGCCAGCAGCTTAGAGTCAGGGAGTACCATATATTTT CASSLESGSTIYF
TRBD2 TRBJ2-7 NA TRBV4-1 TGCGCCAGCAGCCGGCTGCCCCCAGCCGGGACTAGCATTGGGTACGAGCAGTACTTC CASSRLPPAGTSIGYEQYF
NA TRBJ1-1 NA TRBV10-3 TGTGCCATCAGTGCTACGACAGACCTGAACACTGAAGCTTTCTTT CAISATTDLNTEAFF
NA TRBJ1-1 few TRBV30 TGTGCCTGGAGTGTATGGCGGGAAGGAGCTTTCTTT CAWSVWREGAFF
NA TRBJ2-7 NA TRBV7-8 TGTGCCAGCAGCTTAGCGACACAGGGACCCTACGAGCAGTACTTC CASSLATQGPYEQYF
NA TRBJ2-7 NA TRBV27 TGTGCCAGCAGTCCCCACAACTCCTACGAGCAGTACTTC CASSPHNSYEQYF
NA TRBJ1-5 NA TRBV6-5 TGTGCCAGCAGCCTACAGCCAGATAGCAATCAGCCCCAGCATTTT CASSLQPDSNQPQHF
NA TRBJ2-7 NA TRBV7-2 TGTGCCAGCAGCTCAGGACATAACTACGAGCAGTACTTC CASSSGHNYEQYF
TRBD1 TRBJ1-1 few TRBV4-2 TGTGCCAGCAGCCAAGAAGTACAGGGGGACACTGAAGCTTTCTTT CASSQEVQGDTEAFF
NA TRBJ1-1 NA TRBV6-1 TGTGCCAGTGCGATCGAGGAGGGATGGGCTGAAGCTTTCTTT CASAIEEGWAEAFF
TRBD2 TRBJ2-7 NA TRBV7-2 TGTGCCAGCAGCCAGGAGGCGGGAGGCCCCTACGAGCAGTACTTC CASSQEAGGPYEQYF
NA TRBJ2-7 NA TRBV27 TGTGCCAGCAGTTTATTCAGGCAGACCCCGTCCGAGCAGTACTTC CASSLFRQTPSEQYF
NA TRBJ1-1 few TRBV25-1 TGTGCCAGCAGTGTAAACCGGGCTTCGAACACTGAAGCTTTCTTT CASSVNRASNTEAFF
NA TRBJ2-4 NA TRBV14 TGTGCCAGCAGCCAGGCGGGAAGGGGTTCGGCCAAAAACATTCAGTACTTC CASSQAGRGSAKNIQYF
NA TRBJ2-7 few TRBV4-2 TGTGCCAGCAGCCCCCGCATGGCGGGTACGTTCGACGAGCAGTACTTC CASSPRMAGTFDEQYF
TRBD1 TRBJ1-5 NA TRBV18 TGTGCCAGCTCCTTTGACAGGGACTATCAGCCCCAGCATTTT CASSFDRDYQPQHF
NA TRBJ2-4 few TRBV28 TGTGCCAGCAGTTTAACAAACATTCAGTACTTC CASSLTNIQYF
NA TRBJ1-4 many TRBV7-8 TGTGCCAGCAGCTTAGGCGGCGAGGAAAAACTGTTTTTT CASSLGGEEKLFF
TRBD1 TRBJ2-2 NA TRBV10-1 TGCGCCAGCAGTCCGGGACAGAAGAACACCGGGGAGCTGTTTTTT CASSPGQKNTGELFF
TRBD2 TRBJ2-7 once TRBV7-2 TGTGCCAGCAGCTTCCGACTAGCGGGAGGGCCTACCCGGCGGTTCGAGCAGTACTTC CASSFRLAGGPTRRFEQYF
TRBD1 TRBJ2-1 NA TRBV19 TGTGCCAGTAGTCCCGGACAGGGAATTTACAATGAGCAGTTCTTC CASSPGQGIYNEQFF